This TCR beta chain is drawn from a study of blood T cell repertoires in COVID-19. TCRdb's copy holds only in-frame clones and misses some; the assay was immunoSEQ multiplex PCR. The table lists 200,000 to 250,000 clones, 70% to 90% of them singletons. The CDR3 is made up of 18 amino acids. The rearrangement joins TRBV21-1 to TRBJ2-6; whether TRBD1, the table's D call, matches the DNA was not checked. TRBV21-1 is labeled a pseudogene. Material for sequencing was peripheral blood. The sequence came from a man younger than 35 with active or convalescent COVID-19. In DNA, the CDR3 is TGTGCCAGCAGCAAAGCGCGCCAGGCCAGCTCTGGGGCCAACGTCCTGACTTTC. It specifies CASSKARQASSGANVLTF.